The following is a T cell receptor (beta chain) sequence with its context. Its antigen is currently unknown. Via MiXCR, TCRdb re-called the 5' RACE reads, giving one row per CDR3 protein. The sample includes around 490,000 distinct CDR3 sequences, about a fifth seen only once; the top ten take about 0.48%. This entry belongs to a study of identical twins. Notes on the study in general: Abundant beta clonotypes from cord blood bore fewer insertions; memory repertoires lacked this pattern.

Looked up from germline, CDR1 is MGHRA and CDR2 is YSYEKL. This CDR3 contains 15 residues. Trimming took off 4 bases at V and 5 bases at J, with 18 bases between the two ends. These data also formed part of another study, on yellow fever vaccine responses in identical twins.

Sequenced sample: CD4+ T cells sorted from blood. The chain couples TRBV4-1 to TRBJ2-7; TRBD2 might be the D (6 bases). This clonotype was obtained from a woman aged 18-35 years in good health. This chain's CDR3 is CASSPQGEVPHEQYF. The CDR3 nucleotides are TGCGCCAGCAGCCCGCAAGGGGAGGTCCCCCACGAGCAGTACTTC.